A selection of T cell receptor beta chains follows, all from one sample in a study of OX40 agonist ivuxolimab in advanced cancers. Some clones are missing from TCRdb's copy, which holds only in-frame ones; the method was immunoSEQ multiplex PCR. The repertoire holds about 89,000 clones, with approximately 90% as singletons. The specimen was CD4+ or CD8+ T cells sorted from blood, collected in a trial of the OX40 agonist ivuxolimab. Every receptor here comes from an adult with an advanced solid tumor such as melanoma, head and neck, liver or kidney cancer. The CDR3 runs from the conserved cysteine through the conserved F or W. Each record gives: J gene, V gene, CDR3 length, D gene, clone size, CDR3 protein, CDR3 DNA. The D gene is left open where the match is weak. The listing skips clone size in some rows; elsewhere it reads once, few, many or a size class.

J: TRBJ1-5; V: TRBV7-9; length: 12; D: -; size: -; CDR3: CASSTGDQPQHF; DNA: TGTGCCAGCAGCACCGGGGATCAGCCCCAGCATTTT
J: TRBJ2-5; V: TRBV5-1; length: 14; D: TRBD1; size: -; CDR3: CASSLAVTGGTQYF; DNA: TGCGCCAGCAGCTTGGCCGTGACAGGGGGGACCCAGTACTTC
J: TRBJ2-6; V: TRBV5-8; length: 19; D: TRBD2; size: -; CDR3: CASSLSGLAGVSGANVLTF; DNA: TGTGCCAGCAGCTTGTCGGGACTAGCGGGGGTCTCTGGGGCCAACGTCCTGACTTTC
J: TRBJ2-3; V: TRBV9; length: 17; D: -; size: -; CDR3: CASSLQGGRSYADTQYF; DNA: TGTGCCAGCAGCCTCCAAGGAGGCAGGAGCTACGCAGATACGCAGTATTTT
J: TRBJ1-1; V: TRBV7-9; length: 15; D: TRBD1; size: -; CDR3: CASSPRQGGNTEAFF; DNA: TGTGCCAGCAGCCCTAGACAGGGCGGGAACACTGAAGCTTTCTTT
J: TRBJ2-3; V: TRBV30; length: 13; D: TRBD2; size: few; CDR3: CAWNRGGPDTQYF; DNA: TGTGCCTGGAACCGGGGGGGCCCAGATACGCAGTATTTT
J: TRBJ2-5; V: TRBV9; length: 16; D: TRBD2; size: -; CDR3: CASSTIPLAGAETQYF; DNA: TGTGCCAGCAGCACAATTCCACTAGCGGGAGCAGAGACCCAGTACTTC
J: TRBJ2-1; V: TRBV5-1; length: 14; D: -; size: -; CDR3: CASSSGLSYNEQFF; DNA: TGCGCCAGCAGCTCAGGACTAAGTTACAATGAGCAGTTCTTC
J: TRBJ1-4; V: TRBV6-8; length: 14; D: TRBD1; size: once; CDR3: CARIRTGANEKLFF; DNA: TGTGCCAGGATTCGGACAGGAGCGAATGAAAAACTGTTTTTT
J: TRBJ1-2; V: TRBV28; length: 14; D: -; size: once; CDR3: CASSPGGYYYGYTF; DNA: TGTGCCAGCAGTCCTGGAGGTTATTACTATGGCTACACCTTC
J: TRBJ2-2; V: TRBV6-5; length: 15; D: TRBD1; size: -; CDR3: CASSLQQGETGELFF; DNA: TGTGCCAGCAGCTTACAACAGGGGGAGACCGGGGAGCTGTTTTTT
J: TRBJ2-3; V: TRBV18; length: 16; D: -; size: -; CDR3: CASSPEDRGSTDTQYF; DNA: TGTGCCAGCTCACCGGAGGACAGAGGTAGCACAGATACGCAGTATTTT
J: TRBJ2-7; V: TRBV11-2; length: 18; D: -; size: -; CDR3: CASSLGLVSTEGAYEQYF; DNA: TGTGCCAGCAGCTTAGGTTTAGTTTCTACAGAAGGCGCCTACGAGCAGTACTTC
J: TRBJ1-5; V: TRBV5-6; length: 15; D: -; size: -; CDR3: CASSRNNGGNQPQHF; DNA: TGTGCCAGCAGCCGTAATAACGGCGGCAATCAGCCCCAGCATTTT
J: TRBJ1-2; V: TRBV19; length: 12; D: -; size: -; CDR3: CASSIRTYGYTF; DNA: TGTGCCAGTAGTATAAGGACCTATGGCTACACCTTC
J: TRBJ1-3; V: TRBV10-3; length: 14; D: -; size: -; CDR3: CAISPRLSGNTIYF; DNA: TGTGCCATCAGTCCCCGCCTCTCTGGAAACACCATATATTTT
J: TRBJ1-1; V: TRBV5-1; length: 13; D: -; size: -; CDR3: CASSSQLNTEAFF; DNA: TGCGCCAGCAGCTCCCAACTGAACACTGAAGCTTTCTTT
J: TRBJ2-1; V: TRBV5-1; length: 14; D: TRBD2; size: -; CDR3: CASSGSGGENEQFF; DNA: TGCGCCAGCAGCGGGAGCGGGGGCGAAAATGAGCAGTTCTTC
J: TRBJ2-3; V: TRBV13; length: 13; D: -; size: -; CDR3: CASSLEGTDTQYF; DNA: TGTGCCAGCAGCCTCGAGGGGACGGATACGCAGTATTTT
J: TRBJ2-3; V: TRBV6-6; length: 16; D: -; size: -; CDR3: CASSYGSQGVSDTQYF; DNA: TGTGCCAGCAGTTACGGCTCACAGGGAGTATCAGATACGCAGTATTTT
J: TRBJ2-3; V: TRBV15; length: 14; D: -; size: -; CDR3: CATSSVVITDTQYF; DNA: TGTGCCACCAGCTCGGTAGTGATAACAGATACGCAGTATTTT
J: TRBJ1-2; V: TRBV7-3; length: 15; D: -; size: -; CDR3: CASSLLPSGLLGYTF; DNA: TGTGCCAGCAGCCTCCTCCCGTCGGGGCTCCTTGGCTACACCTTC
J: TRBJ1-2; V: TRBV10-3; length: 15; D: -; size: -; CDR3: CAISASGMGNYGYTF; DNA: TGTGCCATCAGTGCCTCAGGGATGGGGAACTATGGCTACACCTTC
J: TRBJ1-6; V: TRBV9; length: 16; D: -; size: -; CDR3: CASSVQSSSYNSPLHF; DNA: TGTGCCAGCAGCGTACAGTCGAGCTCCTATAATTCACCCCTCCACTTT
J: TRBJ2-5; V: TRBV23-1; length: 10; D: -; size: -; CDR3: CARSRGTQYF; DNA: TGCGCCAGAAGTAGAGGGACCCAGTACTTC
J: TRBJ2-7; V: TRBV7-2; length: 17; D: -; size: -; CDR3: CASSLPGRAISSYEQYF; DNA: TGTGCCAGCAGCTTACCTGGTCGAGCCATTAGCTCCTACGAGCAGTACTTC
J: TRBJ2-1; V: TRBV6-6; length: 14; D: -; size: -; CDR3: CASSYISTGEGAFF; DNA: TGTGCCAGCAGTTACATTTCCACAGGGGAGGGAGCGTTCTTC
J: TRBJ1-3; V: TRBV9; length: 16; D: -; size: -; CDR3: CASSVVEPLTGNTIYF; DNA: TGTGCCAGCAGCGTAGTAGAGCCCCTTACTGGAAACACCATATATTTT
J: TRBJ1-1; V: TRBV7-9; length: 12; D: -; size: -; CDR3: CASSLGYTEAFF; DNA: TGTGCCAGCAGCTTAGGTTACACTGAAGCTTTCTTT
J: TRBJ2-7; V: TRBV5-6; length: 15; D: TRBD2; size: -; CDR3: CASSSGTSGGFEQYF; DNA: TGTGCCAGCAGCTCCGGGACTAGCGGAGGATTCGAGCAGTACTTC
J: TRBJ1-1; V: TRBV27; length: 13; D: -; size: -; CDR3: CASSLGKNTEAFF; DNA: TGTGCCAGCAGTTTAGGAAAAAACACTGAAGCTTTCTTT